This paragraph reports one T cell receptor beta chain. Its target is not known. This entry belongs to a study of response to subunit inactivated influenza vaccine. Overall study findings and caveats: That few new T cells are recruited by each seasonal influenza vaccination was the authors' suggestion.

TCRdb ran MiXCR on the RT-PCR reads and lists one entry per CDR3 protein. This repertoire shows around 540,000 distinct CDR3 sequences, 10% to 15% found once; its top ten account for more than 8.5%. This sequence originates from a man over 45 who received an inactivated influenza vaccine. Sequences were derived from PBMCs from blood, sampled on the day of vaccination.

This chain's CDR3 is CSARDPSGIFYEQYF. In DNA, the CDR3 is TGCAGTGCTAGAGATCCTAGCGGGATATTCTACGAGCAGTACTTC. The rearrangement joins TRBV20-1 to TRBJ2-7, with TRBD2 identical over 9 bases. CDR1 is DFQATT and CDR2 is SNEGSKA in the germline V gene (reference sequence). This CDR3 spans 15 amino acids. V lost 0 bases and J lost 3; bases outside the gene matches: 6.